Each of the 18 T cell receptor beta chains below was sequenced from the same sample in a study of cytomegalovirus exposure and HLA in healthy donors. 13 Jbeta primers and 60 Vbeta primers were used for the PCR. The protocol was immunoSEQ multiplex PCR, while the TCRdb copy is restricted to in-frame clones and leaves out a portion. In total, the table holds approximately 150,000 clones. Sequencing was performed on PBMCs. The receptors here all came from a woman between 50 and 59 years old in good health and CMV-seronegative.

The chain carries TRBV9 and TRBJ1-1, with a weak D call TRBD1 (5 bases). V was cut by 3 bases and J by 0 bases, with 15 bases left in between. Per germline, CDR1 SGDLS and CDR2 YYNGEE. This CDR3 spans 16 amino acids. This CDR3 is CASSEGRTPMNTEAFF. The CDR3 nucleotides are TGTGCCAGCAGCGAGGGGAGGACTCCCATGAACACTGAAGCTTTCTTT.

The chain combines TRBV7-2 with TRBJ1-1; maybe TRBD1 (5 bases). The CDR3 length is 13 residues. Germline CDR1 SGHTA, CDR2 FQGNSA. V lost 3 bases, J lost 5 bases, and 10 bases lay in between. This chain's CDR3 is CASSFLRGTEAFF. CDR3 nucleotide sequence: TGTGCCAGCAGCTTCCTACGGGGGACTGAAGCTTTCTTT.

This chain connects TRBV7-2 to TRBJ1-2; 11 bases line up with TRBD1. The CDR3 runs 15 residues. V shed 5 bases, J shed 5 bases, and the junction held 7 bases outside the gene matches. Germline assignment: CDR1 SGHTA and CDR2 FQGNSA. The CDR3 nucleotides are TGTGCCAGCAGCCCAGGACAGGGGGCTCGGTATGGCTACACCTTC. It specifies CASSPGQGARYGYTF.

V usage is TRBV4-1 and J usage is TRBJ1-4; D ambiguous. V lost 0 bases and J 1 base, leaving 12 bases between the germline ends. The CDR3 extends over 17 amino acids. Germline loops: CDR1 MGHRA, CDR2 YSYEKL. As DNA, the CDR3 is TGCGCCAGCAGCCAAGATCGGCGGATAAGAACTAATGAAAAACTGTTTTTT. It is translated as CASSQDRRIRTNEKLFF.

The chain couples TRBV5-1 to TRBJ2-1, with D possibly being TRBD1 (7 bases). The CDR3 is 14 residues long. Trimming pared 6 bases from V and 8 bases from J, leaving 18 bases between. Germline assignment: CDR1 SGHRS and CDR2 YFSETQ. In DNA, the CDR3 is TGCGCCAGCACCCGTGGAGGGGGCCTGGATGAGCAGTTCTTC. Translation gives CASTRGGGLDEQFF.

Concerning this clone: Relative to the germline gene, one junction end is altered; a read error may explain this. V gene TRBV30 combines with J gene TRBJ1-1, with D tentatively TRBD1 (6 bases). This CDR3 has 11 residues. CDR1 GTSNPN and CDR2 SVGIG come from the germline V gene (reference sequence). The CDR3 region has the DNA TGTGTCTGGAGTGTGGGGGCAGTAGGAGTCTTT. This codes for CVWSVGAVGVF.

The CDR3 nucleotides read TGTGCCAGCTCGCAGGGACTAGAAGTCACAGATACGCAGTATTTT. This codes for CASSQGLEVTDTQYF. The chain carries TRBV18 and TRBJ2-3; TRBD2 aligns across 8 bases. The CDR3 has 15 residues. Germline CDR1 and CDR2: KGHSH and LQKENI. The V and J ends lost 6 bases and 2 bases, in that order; junction bases with no gene match: 7.

A remark on this clone: The same CDR3 can be traced to other DNA sequences in this sample. The chain recombines TRBV6-5 with TRBJ1-1, with 7 bases identical to TRBD1. This CDR3 spans 14 amino acids. The V segment lost 2 bases and the J segment 2 bases; nucleotides outside the gene matches: 2. Germline V CDR1 and CDR2: MNHEY, SVGAGI. CDR3 nucleotides: TGTGCCAGCAGTTACAGGACAGGCAACACTGAAGCTTTCTTT. Translation gives CASSYRTGNTEAFF.

CDR3 coding DNA: TGCGCCAGCAGCCAAGACTACGGCGGCCTTAGCACAGATACGCAGTATTTT. It encodes CASSQDYGGLSTDTQYF. V and J are TRBV4-3 and TRBJ2-3; D is unclear. Germline CDR1 reads LGHNA; CDR2 reads YSLEER. With 0 bases removed from V and 0 bases from J, the gap between germline ends came to 13 bases. The CDR3 length is 17 residues.

This chain's CDR3 is CASSPDRYTGELFF. CDR3 in DNA: TGTGCCAGCAGCCCGGACAGGTACACCGGGGAGCTGTTTTTT. This chain joins TRBV7-2 and TRBJ2-2, with 7 nucleotides matching TRBD1. Germline loops: CDR1 SGHTA, CDR2 FQGNSA. V lost 5 bases to trimming and J lost 3 bases; unmatched junction nucleotides: 3. The CDR3 spans 14 residues.

The gene calls are TRBV19 and TRBJ1-6; tentatively, D is TRBD1 (5 bases). V was clipped by 3 bases and J by 9 bases, with 15 bases between them. The CDR3 loop spans 15 amino acids. The germline V gene has CDR1 LNHDA and CDR2 SQIVND (reference sequence). The CDR3 is CASSMGGAGTSPLHF. CDR3 bases: TGTGCCAGTAGTATGGGAGGGGCAGGGACTTCACCCCTCCACTTT.

This chain connects TRBV21-1 to TRBJ1-2; the tabulated D call, TRBD1, remains unverified against the DNA. TRBV21-1 is labeled a pseudogene. There are 14 residues in the CDR3. The CDR3 DNA follows: TGTGCCAGCAGTAACCGGGACAGCTATTTCGGCTACACCTTC. Its protein product is CASSNRDSYFGYTF.

V usage is TRBV7-2 and J usage is TRBJ2-7; 10 nucleotides match TRBD1. The CDR3 totals 16 residues. Germline V gene data show CDR1 as SGHTA and CDR2 as FQGNSA. The V gene end was trimmed by 3 bases and the J gene end by 1 base; junction bases not matched to a gene: 6. The CDR3 region is CASSFQPGQGSYEQYF. As DNA, the CDR3 is TGTGCCAGCAGCTTCCAGCCGGGACAGGGGTCCTACGAGCAGTACTTC.

This chain connects TRBV2 to TRBJ2-3; D ambiguous. The V end lost 4 bases, the J end lost 2 bases, and 7 bases lay between the germline ends. CDR3 length: 13 residues. Germline V gene sequence: CDR1 SNHLY, CDR2 FYNNEI. The CDR3: CASSADFTDTQYF. CDR3 in DNA: TGTGCCAGCAGTGCAGACTTCACAGATACGCAGTATTTT.

The chain uses TRBV18 and TRBJ1-1; 9 nucleotides match TRBD1. V trimming: 3 bases; J trimming: 8 bases; junction bases outside the gene matches: 4. The CDR3 length is 13 residues. CDR1 is KGHSH and CDR2 is LQKENI in the germline V gene. Written as DNA, the CDR3 is TGTGCCAGCTCACCGGGACAGGGTAACGAAGCTTTCTTT. This sequence encodes CASSPGQGNEAFF.

The chain carries TRBV9 and TRBJ1-4; D unclear. Germline V lookup: CDR1 SGDLS, CDR2 YYNGEE. V dropped 4 bases and J dropped 3 bases, with 7 bases sitting between them. The CDR3 sequence is 13 residues long. CDR3 coding DNA: TGTGCCAGCAGCCCATGGCCTAATGAAAAACTGTTTTTT. Protein sequence: CASSPWPNEKLFF.

V is TRBV5-1 and J is TRBJ2-7; possibly TRBD1 for D (7 bases). The length of the CDR3 is 14 residues. V lost 0 bases and J lost 6, with 13 bases in between. The germline CDR1 and CDR2 sequences are SGHRS and YFSETQ. The CDR3 reads CASSLEGAEGEQYF. The CDR3, as DNA: TGCGCCAGCAGCTTGGAGGGGGCGGAGGGCGAGCAGTACTTC.

The V and J genes are TRBV5-1 and TRBJ2-1; unclear D gene. The V and J ends lost 4 bases and 2 bases respectively, with 10 bases between them. CDR3 length equals 14 residues. Germline CDR1 and CDR2: SGHRS and YFSETQ. As DNA, the CDR3 is TGCGCCAGCAGCAGGCTAGATCCCTACAATGAGCAGTTCTTC. This codes for CASSRLDPYNEQFF.